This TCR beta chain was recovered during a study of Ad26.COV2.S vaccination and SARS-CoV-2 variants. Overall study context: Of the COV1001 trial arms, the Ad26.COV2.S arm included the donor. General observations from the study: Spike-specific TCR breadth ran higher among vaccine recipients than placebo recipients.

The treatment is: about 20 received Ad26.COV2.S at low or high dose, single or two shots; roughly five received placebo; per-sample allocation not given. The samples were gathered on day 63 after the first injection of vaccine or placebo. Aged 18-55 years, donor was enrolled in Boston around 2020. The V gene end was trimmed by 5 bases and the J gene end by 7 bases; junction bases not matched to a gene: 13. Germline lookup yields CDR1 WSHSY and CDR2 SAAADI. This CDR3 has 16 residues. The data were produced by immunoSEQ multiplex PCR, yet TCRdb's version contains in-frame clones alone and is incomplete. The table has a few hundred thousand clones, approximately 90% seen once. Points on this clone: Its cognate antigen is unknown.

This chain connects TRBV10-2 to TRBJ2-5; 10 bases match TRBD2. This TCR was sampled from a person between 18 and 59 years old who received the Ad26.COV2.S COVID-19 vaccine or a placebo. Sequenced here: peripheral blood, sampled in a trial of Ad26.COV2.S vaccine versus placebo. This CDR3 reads CASSTRTSGSTGTQYF. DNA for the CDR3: TGCGCCAGCAGTACCCGGACTAGCGGAAGCACTGGGACCCAGTACTTC.